The present entry profiles one T cell receptor (beta chain) with its context. V was cut by 6 bases and J by 6 bases, with 17 bases left in between. The CDR3 loop spans 15 amino acids. The germline gives CDR1 MGHDK, CDR2 SYGVNS. This sample was included in a study of blood T cell repertoires in COVID-19. For the study at large: The United States, Italy and Spain provided the acute and convalescent COVID-19 samples.

Participants reported their clinical history, and cohort assignment relied on those reports. Authors' data handling: By means of reference gene primer amplification, nucleated cell counts were estimated. TCRdb's copy holds only in-frame clones and misses some; the assay was immunoSEQ multiplex PCR. That table furnishes V, J and clone size, whereas the DNA furnished D and trimming. The data contain 150,000 to 200,000 clones, roughly 82% of them singletons. V and J are TRBV25-1 and TRBJ1-4, with a tentative D call TRBD1 (6 bases). Source material: PBMCs or T cells enriched from blood (not recorded which). This receptor was identified in a man aged 50 to 60 who had recovered from COVID-19. The DNA of the CDR3 is TGTGCCAGCAGCATCCAAACAGGGCTTCATGAAAAACTGTTTTTT. The encoded protein is CASSIQTGLHEKLFF.